This is a list of T cell receptor beta chains from one sample in a study of blood T cell repertoires in COVID-19. Repertoires were generated with immunoSEQ multiplex PCR, while TCRdb's copy carries only in-frame clones and drops some. This sample has roughly 340,000 clones, with roughly nine tenths found just once. The sample comprised peripheral blood. Receptor source: a woman in her twenties or thirties with COVID-19, enrolled during active disease. CDR3s include the opening cysteine and the closing phenylalanine or tryptophan. A D gene is named only where the DNA matches it firmly. The size entry is marked missing in some rows and otherwise reads once, few, many or a size class.

TRBJ2-1,-,TRBV7-2,-,CASSSVRLAPQVDEQFF,TGTGCCAGCAGCTCGGTTCGGTTGGCGCCCCAGGTGGATGAGCAGTTCTTC
TRBJ1-6,-,TRBV2,-,CASSEGRGNSPLHF,TGTGCCAGCAGTGAAGGGCGGGGGAATTCACCCCTCCACTTT
TRBJ2-1,-,TRBV2,TRBD1,CASRRGQGPYNEQFF,TGTGCCAGCAGGAGGGGACAGGGGCCCTACAATGAGCAGTTCTTC
TRBJ2-1,-,TRBV19,-,CASSLLVASDTGNEQFF,TGTGCCAGTAGTTTGCTTGTGGCTAGCGATACGGGGAATGAGCAGTTCTTC
TRBJ2-2,once,TRBV7-9,-,CASSLVRRELYTGELFF,TGTGCCAGCAGCTTAGTTCGGAGAGAGTTGTACACCGGGGAGCTGTTTTTT
TRBJ1-3,-,TRBV28,-,CASSRSGAAGNTIYF,TGTGCCAGCAGCCGTTCAGGGGCAGCAGGAAACACCATATATTTT
TRBJ2-1,few,TRBV9,TRBD2,CASSAPSGPYNEQFF,TGTGCCAGCAGCGCGCCTAGCGGACCCTACAATGAGCAGTTCTTC
TRBJ2-7,-,TRBV20-1,TRBD1,CSASQWTGLYEQYF,TGCAGTGCTAGTCAGTGGACAGGGTTGTACGAGCAGTACTTC
TRBJ2-3,-,TRBV7-9,-,CASSLAEGSTQYF,TGTGCCAGCAGCTTAGCGGAGGGATCTACGCAGTATTTT
TRBJ1-1,-,TRBV5-4,-,CASSLVRPGGTEAFF,TGTGCCAGCAGCTTGGTAAGGCCCGGGGGCACTGAAGCTTTCTTT
TRBJ2-5,-,TRBV7-9,TRBD2,CASSLGVLAGGQETQYF,TGTGCCAGCAGCTTAGGGGTGCTAGCGGGGGGACAAGAGACCCAGTACTTC
TRBJ1-4,once,TRBV28,-,CASSLSGRWEKLFF,TGTGCCAGCAGTTTGTCCGGTCGTTGGGAAAAACTGTTTTTT
TRBJ2-3,-,TRBV4-1,-,CASSLYVGDTQYF,TGCGCCAGCAGCCTTTATGTGGGCGATACGCAGTATTTT
TRBJ2-3,-,TRBV15,TRBD2,CATSRDGLETDTQYF,TGTGCCACCAGCAGAGATGGACTAGAAACAGATACGCAGTATTTT
TRBJ2-3,-,TRBV7-9,TRBD2,CASRGLAGGKDTQYF,TGTGCCAGCAGGGGACTAGCGGGGGGTAAAGATACGCAGTATTTT
TRBJ1-4,-,TRBV5-1,TRBD1,CASSTGQGMGEKLFF,TGCGCCAGCAGCACCGGACAGGGAATGGGTGAAAAACTGTTTTTT
TRBJ2-1,-,TRBV5-6,TRBD1,CASSLVSGTGDEQFF,TGTGCCAGCAGCTTGGTTTCCGGGACAGGTGATGAGCAGTTCTTC
TRBJ2-7,-,TRBV11-2,TRBD1,CASRSTGGSQYF,TGTGCCAGCAGATCGACAGGGGGCTCGCAGTACTTC
TRBJ1-2,-,TRBV28,TRBD1,CASSWTGRGYTF,TGTGCCAGCAGTTGGACAGGGAGAGGCTACACCTTC
TRBJ2-7,-,TRBV5-1,-,CASSSPGVSYEQYF,TGCGCCAGCAGCTCCCCGGGGGTCTCCTACGAGCAGTACTTC
TRBJ2-1,-,TRBV5-1,TRBD1,CASRSDRARSSEQFF,TGCGCCAGCAGGTCTGACAGGGCACGGAGCAGTGAGCAGTTCTTC
TRBJ1-2,-,TRBV27,TRBD1,CASRTWDSPNYGYTF,TGTGCCAGCAGGACATGGGACAGCCCTAACTATGGCTACACCTTC
TRBJ1-2,-,TRBV7-8,TRBD1,CATEARQGAHGYTF,TGTGCCACCGAGGCCCGACAGGGGGCTCATGGCTACACCTTC
TRBJ1-3,-,TRBV5-4,-,CASSLDSFSGNTIYF,TGTGCCAGCAGCTTGGACAGTTTCTCTGGAAACACCATATATTTT
TRBJ2-6,-,TRBV11-2,TRBD1,CASSSDRGSGANVLTF,TGTGCCAGCAGCTCGGACAGGGGGTCAGGGGCCAACGTCCTGACTTTC
TRBJ2-7,-,TRBV6-2/TRBV6-3,TRBD1,CASSYGTGNYEQYF,TGTGCCAGCAGTTACGGGACAGGTAACTACGAGCAGTACTTC
TRBJ2-7,-,TRBV27,TRBD2,CASSRTAGGGFYEQYF,TGTGCCAGCAGCCGTACCGCGGGGGGGGGCTTCTACGAGCAGTACTTC
TRBJ2-7,-,TRBV4-1,-,CASSRALSYEQYF,TGCGCCAGCAGCCGCGCGCTCTCCTACGAGCAGTACTTC
TRBJ2-1,-,TRBV2,-,CASSVDYYNEQFF,TGTGCCAGCAGTGTGGACTATTACAATGAGCAGTTCTTC
TRBJ2-4,-,TRBV7-9,TRBD1,CASSPSRTGDAKNIQYF,TGTGCCAGCAGCCCCTCGAGGACAGGGGACGCCAAAAACATTCAGTACTTC